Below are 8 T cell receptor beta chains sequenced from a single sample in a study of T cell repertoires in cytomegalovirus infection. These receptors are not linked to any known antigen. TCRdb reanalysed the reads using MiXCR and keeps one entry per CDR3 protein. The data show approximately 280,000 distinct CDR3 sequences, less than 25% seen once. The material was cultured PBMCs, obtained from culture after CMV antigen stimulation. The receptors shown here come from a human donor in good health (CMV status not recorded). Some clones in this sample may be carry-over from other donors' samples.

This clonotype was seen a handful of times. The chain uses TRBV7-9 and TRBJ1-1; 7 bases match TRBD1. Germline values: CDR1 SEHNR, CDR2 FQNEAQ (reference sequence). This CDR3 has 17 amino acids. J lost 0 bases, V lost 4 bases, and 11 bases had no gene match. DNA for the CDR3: TGTGCCAGCAGCTATCCCACGGGACAGACTCTGAACACTGAAGCTTTCTTT. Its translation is CASSYPTGQTLNTEAFF. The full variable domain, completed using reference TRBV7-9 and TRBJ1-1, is DTGVSQNPRHKITKRGQNVTFRCDPISEHNRLYWYRQTLGQGPEFLTYFQNEAQLEKSRLLSDRFSAERPKGSFSTLEIQRTEQGDSAMYLCASSYPTGQTLNTEAFFGQGTRLTVV.

This CDR3 reads CASSESSRLEQPQHF. The CDR3 region has the DNA TGTGCCAGCAGTGAATCATCCAGGCTTGAGCAGCCCCAGCATTTT. The V and J genes are TRBV25-1 and TRBJ1-5, with unresolved D. The CDR3 sequence is 15 residues long. Germline V gene data show CDR1 as MGHDK and CDR2 as SYGVNS. V was pared by 1 base and J by 7 bases, with 14 bases between.

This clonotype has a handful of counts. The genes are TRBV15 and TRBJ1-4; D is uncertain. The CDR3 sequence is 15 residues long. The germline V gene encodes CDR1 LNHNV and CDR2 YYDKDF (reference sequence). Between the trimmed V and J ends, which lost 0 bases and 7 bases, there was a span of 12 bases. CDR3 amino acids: CATSRDKVTSEKLFF. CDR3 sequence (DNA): TGTGCCACCAGCAGAGATAAGGTGACCTCTGAAAAACTGTTTTTT. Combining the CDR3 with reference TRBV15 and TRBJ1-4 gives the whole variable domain DAMVIQNPRYQVTQFGKPVTLSCSQTLNHNVMYWYQQKSSQAPKLLFHYYDKDFNNEADTPDNFQSRRPNTSFCFLDIRSPGLGDTAMYLCATSRDKVTSEKLFFGSGTQLSVL.

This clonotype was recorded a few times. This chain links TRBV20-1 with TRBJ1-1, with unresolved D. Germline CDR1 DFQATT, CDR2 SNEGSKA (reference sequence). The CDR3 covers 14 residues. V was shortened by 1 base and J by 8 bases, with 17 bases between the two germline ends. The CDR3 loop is CSARGGWAEGEAFF. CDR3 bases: TGCAGTGCTAGAGGTGGATGGGCGGAAGGCGAAGCTTTCTTT.

The CDR3 spells CASSLGAGGGKDTQYF. The CDR3 DNA follows: TGTGCCAGCAGCTTAGGGGCCGGCGGGGGGAAGGATACGCAGTATTTT. The chain couples TRBV7-6 to TRBJ2-3; TRBD2 matches at 8 bases. V was pared by 1 base and J by 6 bases, with 9 bases of the junction left unmatched. Germline V CDR1 and CDR2: SGHVS, FNYEAQ. The CDR3 length is 16 residues.

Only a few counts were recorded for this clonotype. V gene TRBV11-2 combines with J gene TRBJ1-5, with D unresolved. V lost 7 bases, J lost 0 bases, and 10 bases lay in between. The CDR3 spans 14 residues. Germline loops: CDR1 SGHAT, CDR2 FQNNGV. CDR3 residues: CASTQELSNQPQHF. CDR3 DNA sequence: TGTGCCAGCACCCAGGAACTTAGCAATCAGCCCCAGCATTTT.

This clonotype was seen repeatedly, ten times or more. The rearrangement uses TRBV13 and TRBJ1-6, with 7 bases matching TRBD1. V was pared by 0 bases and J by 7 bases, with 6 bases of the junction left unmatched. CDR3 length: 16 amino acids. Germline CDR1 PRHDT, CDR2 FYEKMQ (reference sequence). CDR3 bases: TGTGCCAGCAGCTTAGGAGAGGGGGCGCGGAATTCACCCCTCCACTTT. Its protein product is CASSLGEGARNSPLHF.

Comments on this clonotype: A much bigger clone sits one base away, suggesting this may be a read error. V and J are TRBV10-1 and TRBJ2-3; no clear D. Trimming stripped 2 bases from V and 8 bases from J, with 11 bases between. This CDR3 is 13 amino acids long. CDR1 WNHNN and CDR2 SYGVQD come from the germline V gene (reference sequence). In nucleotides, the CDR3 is TGCGCCAGCAGTGAGCCTGGAAGAGGTACGCAGTATTTT. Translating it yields CASSEPGRGTQYF.